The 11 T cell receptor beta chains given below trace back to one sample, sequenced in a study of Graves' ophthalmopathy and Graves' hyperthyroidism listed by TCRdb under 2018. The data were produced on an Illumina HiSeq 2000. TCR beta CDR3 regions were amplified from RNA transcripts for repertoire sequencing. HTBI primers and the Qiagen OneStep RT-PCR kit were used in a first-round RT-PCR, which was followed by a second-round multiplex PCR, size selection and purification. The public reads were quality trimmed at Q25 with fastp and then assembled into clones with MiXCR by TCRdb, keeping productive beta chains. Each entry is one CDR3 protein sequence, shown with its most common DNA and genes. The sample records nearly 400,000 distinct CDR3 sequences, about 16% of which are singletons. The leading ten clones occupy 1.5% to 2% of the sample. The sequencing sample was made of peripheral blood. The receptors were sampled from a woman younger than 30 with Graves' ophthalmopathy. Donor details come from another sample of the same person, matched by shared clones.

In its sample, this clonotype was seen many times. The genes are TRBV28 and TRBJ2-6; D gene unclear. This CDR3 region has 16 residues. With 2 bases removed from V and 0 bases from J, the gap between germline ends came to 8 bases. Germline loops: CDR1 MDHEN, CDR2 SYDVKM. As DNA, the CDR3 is TGTGCCAGCAGTTTAGTTTTGACCTCTGGGGCCAACGTCCTGACTTTC. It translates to CASSLVLTSGANVLTF.

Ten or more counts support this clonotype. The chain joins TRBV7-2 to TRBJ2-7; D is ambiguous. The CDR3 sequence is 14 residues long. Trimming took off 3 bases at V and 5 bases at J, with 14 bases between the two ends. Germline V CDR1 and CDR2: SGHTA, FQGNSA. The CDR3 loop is CASSFRHSINEQYF. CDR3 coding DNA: TGTGCCAGCAGCTTTAGGCATTCAATCAACGAGCAGTACTTC.

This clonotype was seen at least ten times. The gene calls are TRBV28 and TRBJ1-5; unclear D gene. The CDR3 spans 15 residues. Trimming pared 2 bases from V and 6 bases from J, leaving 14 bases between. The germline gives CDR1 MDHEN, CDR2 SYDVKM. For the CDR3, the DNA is TGTGCCAGCAGTTTACCGACGGGCCTTGGTCAGCCCCAGCATTTT. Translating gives CASSLPTGLGQPQHF.

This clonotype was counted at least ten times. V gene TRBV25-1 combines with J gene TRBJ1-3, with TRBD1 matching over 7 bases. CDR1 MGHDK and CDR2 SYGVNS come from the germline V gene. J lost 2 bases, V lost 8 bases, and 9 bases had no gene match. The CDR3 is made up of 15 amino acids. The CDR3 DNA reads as TGTGCCAGCTCGGGGACAGATCCACCTGGAAACACCATATATTTT. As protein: CASSGTDPPGNTIYF.

CDR3 DNA sequence: TGTGCCACCAGCAGAGCGGGCACCGGGACAGGGAACACTGAAGCTTTCTTT. Translating gives CATSRAGTGTGNTEAFF. The chain carries TRBV15 and TRBJ1-1; TRBD1 matches at 8 bases. The CDR3 spans 17 residues. V lost 1 base and J lost 1; bases outside the gene matches: 8. Germline V gene sequence: CDR1 LNHNV, CDR2 YYDKDF (reference sequence).

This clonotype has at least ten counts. The CDR3 DNA reads TGTGCCAGCAGCCCGACGTGGCGGAACAACTACGAGCAGTACTTC. It yields the protein CASSPTWRNNYEQYF. The V gene is TRBV28, the J gene TRBJ2-7; D is unresolved. The CDR3 length is 15 residues. V was clipped by 6 bases and J by 3 bases, with 18 bases between them. Germline CDR1 MDHEN, CDR2 SYDVKM.

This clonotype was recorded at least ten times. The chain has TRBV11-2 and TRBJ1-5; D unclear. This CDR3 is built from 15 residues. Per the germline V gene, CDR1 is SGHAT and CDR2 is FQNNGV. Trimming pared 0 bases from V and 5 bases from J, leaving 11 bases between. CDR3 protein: CASSLDRSIYQPQHF. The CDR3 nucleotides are TGTGCCAGCAGCTTAGATAGATCCATTTATCAGCCCCAGCATTTT.

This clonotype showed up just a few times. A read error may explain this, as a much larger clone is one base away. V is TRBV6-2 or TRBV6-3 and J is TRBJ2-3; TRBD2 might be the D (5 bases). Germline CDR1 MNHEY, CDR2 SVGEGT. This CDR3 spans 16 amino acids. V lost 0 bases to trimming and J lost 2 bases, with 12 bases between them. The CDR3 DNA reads TGTGCCAGCAGTTACTCGATTCGGGGATTCACAGATACGCAGTATTTT. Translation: CASSYSIRGFTDTQYF.

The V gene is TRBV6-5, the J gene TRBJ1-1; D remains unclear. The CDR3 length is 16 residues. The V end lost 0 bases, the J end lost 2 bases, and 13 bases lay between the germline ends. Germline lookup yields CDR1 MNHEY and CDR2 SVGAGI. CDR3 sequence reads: CASSYSTSRRNTEAFF. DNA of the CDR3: TGTGCCAGCAGTTACTCGACGTCCAGGAGAAACACTGAAGCTTTCTTT.

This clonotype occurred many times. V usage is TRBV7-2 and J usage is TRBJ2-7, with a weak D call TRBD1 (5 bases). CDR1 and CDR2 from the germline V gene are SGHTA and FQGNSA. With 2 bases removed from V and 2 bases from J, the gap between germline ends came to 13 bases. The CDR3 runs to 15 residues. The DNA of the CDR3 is TGTGCCAGCAGCTTAAAGGGGTCAAATCCCTACGAGCAGTACTTC. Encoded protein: CASSLKGSNPYEQYF.

In nucleotides, the CDR3 is TGTGCCAGCATCCAACCCGGGACTCGGGCTTTCTTT. Its protein is CASIQPGTRAFF. This chain joins TRBV28 and TRBJ1-1; D possibly corresponds to TRBD1 (5 bases). This CDR3 has 12 residues. Per germline, CDR1 MDHEN and CDR2 SYDVKM. Trimming cost V 7 bases and J 11 bases, with 17 bases left between them.